Presented here are 30 T cell receptor beta chains from one specimen sequenced in a study of T cells in Graves' hyperthyroidism and ophthalmopathy. TCR beta CDR3 regions were amplified from RNA. The HTBI primer set was used in a first-round RT-PCR of the TCR CDR3. Each CDR3 protein is one row after TCRdb ran MiXCR on the multiplex PCR reads. The repertoire holds hundreds of thousands of distinct CDR3 sequences, with approximately 15% as singletons. Material for sequencing was blood. The source is a woman aged 45-60 years with Graves' ophthalmopathy.

This clonotype turned up a few times. V usage is TRBV11-1 and J usage is TRBJ2-1, with TRBD2 identical over 7 bases. CDR3 size: 17 residues. V shed 6 bases and J 8 bases; nucleotides not matched to a gene: 19. Germline lookup yields CDR1 SGHAT and CDR2 FQDESV (reference sequence). CDR3 sequence (DNA): TGTGCCAGCAGTCCCCTACCTGGCGGGAGAATAGTCCATGAGCAGTTCTTC. Translating gives CASSPLPGGRIVHEQFF.

The rearrangement uses TRBV2 and TRBJ2-1; unclear D gene. The CDR3 contains 12 residues. V was pared by 6 bases and J by 10 bases, with 13 bases between. CDR1 SNHLY and CDR2 FYNNEI come from the germline V gene. The CDR3 here is CASSYRIHEQFF. Here the CDR3 DNA reads TGTGCCAGCAGCTATAGAATACACGAGCAGTTCTTC.

This clonotype was seen many times. J is TRBJ1-1 and V is TRBV27; the D gene is possibly TRBD1 (5 bases). Germline values: CDR1 MNHEY, CDR2 SMNVEV (reference sequence). V dropped 7 bases and J dropped 4 bases, with 13 bases sitting between them. The CDR3 runs 13 residues. This CDR3 reads CASNRGRGTEAFF. Here the CDR3 DNA reads TGTGCCAGCAATCGGGGGAGGGGCACTGAAGCTTTCTTT.

This clonotype was counted at least ten times. The CDR3 region is CASSSRTSGEADEQFF. In DNA, the CDR3 is TGTGCCAGCAGTTCCCGCACTAGCGGGGAGGCCGACGAGCAGTTCTTC. The chain recombines TRBV28 with TRBJ2-1; 10 positions agree with TRBD2. CDR1 MDHEN and CDR2 SYDVKM come from the germline V gene. V was clipped by 4 bases and J by 10 bases; unmatched bases: 13. This CDR3 has 16 residues.

Details on this clonotype: One end of the junction is discordant with germline, which a read error may explain. The rearrangement uses TRBV12-3 or TRBV12-4 and TRBJ2-2, with 8 bases fitting TRBD1. This CDR3 spans 15 amino acids. The CDR3 protein is CAGSATGGNTGELFF. In DNA, the CDR3 is TGTGCCGGCAGTGCCACAGGGGGGAACACCGGGGAGCTGTTTTTT.

This clonotype was counted many times. J is TRBJ1-5 and V is TRBV29-1; possibly TRBD1 for D (5 bases). V dropped 7 bases and J dropped 7 bases, with 14 bases sitting between them. The CDR3 runs 12 residues. The V gene's germline CDR1 is SQVTM and CDR2 ANQGSEA. CDR3 sequence reads: CSGGEGRQPQHF. The CDR3 region has the DNA TGCAGCGGGGGGGAGGGGAGACAGCCCCAGCATTTT. Drawing the rest from reference TRBV29-1 and TRBJ1-5, the complete variable domain is SAVISQKPSRDICQRGTSLTIQCQVDSQVTMMFWYRQQPGQSLTLIATANQGSEATYESGFVIDKFPISRPNLTFSTLTVSNMSPEDSSIYLCSGGEGRQPQHFGDGTRLSIL.

This clonotype was observed at least ten times. V and J are TRBV12-3 or TRBV12-4 and TRBJ1-2, with D uncertain. The germline V and J ends were trimmed by 4 bases and 5 bases, with 14 bases remaining between them. CDR3 length: 14 amino acids. The CDR3 sequence is CASSSLGSAYGYTF. The CDR3 DNA reads TGTGCCAGCAGTTCTTTGGGCAGCGCATATGGCTACACCTTC.

The genes are TRBV6-6 and TRBJ2-6, with D perhaps TRBD1 or TRBD2 (5 bases each). The V end was cut by 0 bases, the J end by 0 bases, with 18 bases between. There are 20 residues in the CDR3. Germline V gene data show CDR1 as MNHNY and CDR2 as SVGAGI (reference sequence). The CDR3 is CASSYSGSGRTFSGANVLTF. The CDR3 DNA sequence: TGTGCCAGCAGTTACTCGGGGTCGGGACGGACCTTCTCTGGGGCCAACGTCCTGACTTTC.

A few counts support this clonotype. The J gene is TRBJ2-7, the V gene TRBV4-3; D gene uncertain. Trimming stripped 1 base from V and 4 bases from J, with 8 bases between. The CDR3 sequence is 13 residues long. CDR1 LGHNA and CDR2 YSLEER come from the germline V gene. In nucleotides, the CDR3 is TGCGCCAGCAGCCAAGGAAAGACGTACGAGCAGTACTTC. Translating gives CASSQGKTYEQYF.

The chain combines TRBV9 with TRBJ2-2; D perhaps matches TRBD1 (6 bases). The CDR3 sequence is 16 residues long. V lost 0 bases, J lost 5 bases, and 14 bases lay in between. Germline V gene lookup returns CDR1 SGDLS and CDR2 YYNGEE. The CDR3 DNA sequence: TGTGCCAGCAGCGTAGGGGGCAGGGGAAGAACCGGGGAGCTGTTTTTT. Protein product: CASSVGGRGRTGELFF.

This clonotype has a count of ten or more. This sequence joins TRBV28 and TRBJ1-5; D possibly corresponds to TRBD1 (6 bases). The CDR3 is 13 residues long. Germline values: CDR1 MDHEN, CDR2 SYDVKM. Trimming shortened V by 5 bases and J by 9 bases, and 14 bases separated the two germline ends. The CDR3 DNA reads TGTGCCAGCAGTCTGCTGACAGGTTCGCCCCAGCATTTT. Amino acids: CASSLLTGSPQHF.

This clonotype was counted only a few times. V gene TRBV7-9 combines with J gene TRBJ2-7; the match to TRBD1 covers 7 bases. The germline V gene has CDR1 SEHNR and CDR2 FQNEAQ (reference sequence). The CDR3 covers 15 residues. V lost 0 bases to trimming and J lost 5 bases; unmatched junction nucleotides: 7. DNA for the CDR3: TGTGCCAGCAGCTTAGCGCAACAGGGGCGGGACGAGCAGTACTTC. The encoded protein is CASSLAQQGRDEQYF.

This clonotype was detected many times. The chain uses TRBV30 and TRBJ2-5; D is undetermined. The CDR3 runs to 11 residues. Germline values: CDR1 GTSNPN, CDR2 SVGIG (reference sequence). Trimming stripped 1 base from V and 5 bases from J, with 5 bases between. For the CDR3, the DNA is TGTGCCTGGAGTGATCGGGAGACCCAGTACTTC. Protein sequence: CAWSDRETQYF.

V usage is TRBV12-3 or TRBV12-4 and J usage is TRBJ2-2, with D hard to call. Trimming took off 6 bases at V and 4 bases at J, with 3 bases between the two ends. CDR3 length: 11 residues. CDR3 in DNA: TGTGCCAGCAGGGTCACCGGGGAGCTGTTTTTT. Translated, it gives CASRVTGELFF.

This chain links TRBV19 with TRBJ2-7; no clear D. There are 13 residues in the CDR3. CDR1 is LNHDA, CDR2 SQIVND, per germline (reference sequence). Trimming shortened V by 2 bases and J by 3 bases, and 8 bases separated the two germline ends. CDR3 sequence: CASSIYIHYEQYF. CDR3 nucleotides: TGTGCCAGTAGTATATATATCCACTACGAGCAGTACTTC.

The chain couples TRBV6-2 or TRBV6-3 to TRBJ1-4; D is uncertain. The CDR3 covers 13 residues. The germline CDR1 and CDR2 sequences are MNHEY and SVGEGT. V gave up 4 bases and J gave up 3 bases, with 6 bases separating them. The CDR3 sequence: CASSFRANEKLFF. CDR3 nucleotides: TGTGCCAGCAGTTTTAGGGCTAATGAAAAACTGTTTTTT.

This clonotype was detected ten times or more. The chain has TRBV24-1 and TRBJ1-1, with 7 bases fitting TRBD1. There are 15 residues in the CDR3. The V segment lost 7 bases and the J segment 7 bases; nucleotides outside the gene matches: 14. The V gene's germline CDR1 is KGHDR and CDR2 SFDVKD. CDR3 bases: TGTGCCACCAGAGTACCAGGGACAGATAAAAATGAAGCTTTCTTT. Its protein is CATRVPGTDKNEAFF.

There are many counts of this clonotype. The rearrangement links TRBV3-1 to TRBJ1-2; D is possibly TRBD1 (6 bases). The CDR3 spans 14 residues. V was clipped by 1 base and J by 7 bases, with 13 bases between them. The germline V gene encodes CDR1 LGHDT and CDR2 YNNKEL (reference sequence). The CDR3 region is CASSQGQGRGGYTF. The CDR3 coding sequence is TGTGCCAGCAGCCAAGGTCAGGGGCGGGGTGGCTACACCTTC.

This clonotype was found once. A read error may produce the germline difference seen at one junction end. The chain combines TRBV19 with TRBJ2-1; TRBD2 matches 7 bases. Germline CDR1 is LNHDA and CDR2 is SQIVND (reference sequence). The CDR3 runs 12 residues. CDR3 amino acids: CASSRGGYEQFF. The CDR3 bases are TGTGCTAGTAGTAGGGGAGGGTATGAGCAGTTCTTC.

This clonotype was counted many times. The V call is TRBV30, the J call TRBJ1-5, with D unresolved. The V end lost 2 bases, the J end lost 8 bases, and 13 bases lay between the germline ends. The CDR3 has 13 residues. Germline V CDR1 and CDR2: GTSNPN, SVGIG (reference sequence). Here the CDR3 reads CAWSPADVEPQHF. CDR3 sequence (DNA): TGTGCCTGGAGTCCGGCGGACGTCGAGCCCCAGCATTTT.

The chain joins TRBV27 to TRBJ2-7; the D call may be TRBD1 or TRBD2 (5 bases each). Germline loops: CDR1 MNHEY, CDR2 SMNVEV (reference sequence). The ends were cut back, 3 bases at V and 3 bases at J, with 12 bases in the middle. This CDR3 contains 14 residues. The CDR3 reads CASSLRGVGYEQYF. The CDR3 region has the DNA TGTGCCAGCAGTTTGAGGGGAGTGGGCTACGAGCAGTACTTC.

This clonotype was counted at least ten times. The chain recombines TRBV12-3 or TRBV12-4 with TRBJ2-5, with D tentatively TRBD1 or TRBD2 (6 bases each). The CDR3 has 13 amino acids. Trimming cost V 5 bases and J 5 bases, with 12 bases left between them. This CDR3 reads CASSGGPRETQYF. Written as DNA, the CDR3 is TGTGCCAGCAGTGGGGGGCCCAGGGAGACCCAGTACTTC.

This chain connects TRBV12-3 or TRBV12-4 to TRBJ1-4, with a weak D call TRBD1 (5 bases). With 3 bases removed from V and 4 bases from J, the gap between germline ends came to 12 bases. The CDR3 length is 15 residues. CDR3 in amino acids: CASSFYNRINEKLFF. The CDR3 bases are TGTGCCAGCAGTTTTTATAACAGGATTAATGAAAAACTGTTTTTT.

V usage is TRBV5-1 and J usage is TRBJ1-2, with TRBD1 identical over 7 bases. CDR1 is SGHRS and CDR2 is YFSETQ in the germline V gene. V gave up 4 bases and J gave up 8 bases; unmatched junction bases: 14. The CDR3 is 15 residues long. The CDR3 region has the DNA TGCGCCAGCAGCGGAGGACAGGACTACGCCTCAGGCTACACCTTC. Translated: CASSGGQDYASGYTF.

The chain couples TRBV28 to TRBJ2-1; TRBD1 matches at 8 bases. The CDR3 is made up of 14 amino acids. Germline CDR1 and CDR2: MDHEN and SYDVKM. V shed 6 bases, J shed 6 bases, and the junction held 7 bases outside the gene matches. The CDR3 DNA reads TGTGCCAGCAGAGGACAGGGTTCGGGCAATGAGCAGTTCTTC. Translation: CASRGQGSGNEQFF.

The sample holds many counts of this clonotype. This chain joins TRBV7-6 and TRBJ1-5, with D hard to call. Germline values: CDR1 SGHVS, CDR2 FNYEAQ. Trimming stripped 1 base from V and 0 bases from J, with 10 bases between. There are 16 residues in the CDR3. CDR3 protein: CASSLGQAYSNQPQHF. CDR3 in DNA: TGTGCCAGCAGCTTAGGGCAGGCTTATAGCAATCAGCCCCAGCATTTT. The full variable domain, its missing parts supplied by reference TRBV7-6 and TRBJ1-5, is GAGVSQSPRYKVTKRGQDVALRCDPISGHVSLYWYRQALGQGPEFLTYFNYEAQQDKSGLPNDRFSAERPEGSISTLTIQRTEQRDSAMYRCASSLGQAYSNQPQHFGDGTRLSIL.

The V gene is TRBV10-3, the J gene TRBJ2-1; TRBD2 agrees at 9 bases. The V and J ends lost 2 bases and 5 bases, in that order; junction bases with no gene match: 4. Germline-derived CDR1 and CDR2 are ENHRY and SYGVKD. The CDR3 is 15 amino acids. In nucleotides, the CDR3 is TGTGCCATCAGTGAGGCGGGAGGGAGCCACAATGAGCAGTTCTTC. Its translation is CAISEAGGSHNEQFF.

There are many counts of this clonotype. The V call is TRBV2, the J call TRBJ2-1, with TRBD2 identical over 14 bases. The V gene end was trimmed by 3 bases and the J gene end by 3 bases; junction bases not matched to a gene: 10. Germline assignment: CDR1 SNHLY and CDR2 FYNNEI. The CDR3 extends over 19 amino acids. The CDR3 coding sequence is TGTGCCAGCAGTGACCCTTCTGGACTAGCGGGAGGATACTACAATGAGCAGTTCTTC. Amino acid sequence: CASSDPSGLAGGYYNEQFF.

The chain links TRBV28 to TRBJ1-4; TRBD1 matches 11 bases. Germline V gene lookup returns CDR1 MDHEN and CDR2 SYDVKM. This CDR3 spans 18 amino acids. The ends lost 10 bases at V and 3 bases at J; junction bases unmatched: 16. The CDR3 region has the DNA TGTGCCACCGACGGGACAGGGGGTTTCTCGTCAGCTAATGAAAAACTGTTTTTT. Amino acid sequence: CATDGTGGFSSANEKLFF.

This clonotype appeared a few times. The rearrangement uses TRBV5-5 and TRBJ1-5; D is uncertain. V lost 2 bases and J 0 bases, leaving 9 bases between the germline ends. CDR3 length: 15 amino acids. The germline V gene has CDR1 SGHKS and CDR2 YYEKEE (reference sequence). The CDR3 here is CASSFSPTSNQPQHF. The CDR3 nucleotides are TGTGCCAGCAGCTTTAGCCCGACTAGCAATCAGCCCCAGCATTTT.